This T cell receptor beta chain originates from a study of regulatory T cells in long-lasting Graves disease. This CDR3 has 13 residues. Germline loops: CDR1 MNHEY, CDR2 SVGEGT. The V and J ends lost 8 bases and 8 bases respectively, with 15 bases between them. Time point specified: newly diagnosed GD, antithyroid drugs for less than 3 months. RNA from PBMCs was the source of the TCR library. For TCR beta, libraries came from iRepertoire HTBI primers and Arm-PCR of CDR3 regions. A single record per CDR3 protein comes from TCRdb applying MiXCR to the multiplex PCR reads. The sample has some 500,000 distinct CDR3 sequences, approximately 13% seen once. This same sample was also part of a study on T cells in Graves' hyperthyroidism and ophthalmopathy.

Sequenced material: peripheral blood mononuclear cells (PBMCs), taken at new diagnosis, from a patient treated with antithyroid drugs. The TCR originated in a man aged 30-40 years with Graves disease. The chain employs TRBV6-2 or TRBV6-3 and TRBJ1-4; no firm D call. The CDR3 reads CASVRILGEKLFF. As DNA, the CDR3 is TGTGCCAGCGTAAGGATCCTCGGGGAAAAACTGTTTTTT.